These T cell receptor beta chains were read from a single sample in a study of CD8 T cells in Susac syndrome. MiXCR, applied by TCRdb to the immunoSEQ multiplex PCR reads, yields one record per CDR3 protein. The sample shows fewer than 140,000 distinct CDR3 sequences, approximately 93% of them seen only once. Sequencing used CD8+ T cells from PBMCs. The receptors were sampled from a human donor with Susac syndrome. Both conserved end residues are part of each CDR3. A D gene is named only where the DNA matches it firmly. Where a row states a size, it is once, few, many or the class of an expanded clone; other rows omit it.

>TRBV11-2|.|TRBJ2-7|TRBD1
TGTGCCAGCAGCTTGACAGGGGGCGTCTACGAGCAGTACTTC
CASSLTGGVYEQYF
>TRBV27|.|TRBJ2-3|.
TGTGCCAGTCGTCCCGCTAGCACAGATACGCAGTATTTT
CASRPASTDTQYF
>TRBV12-5|.|TRBJ1-5|.
TGTGCTAGTGGTTTGGAGCAGGGGAACAATCAGCCCCAGCATTTT
CASGLEQGNNQPQHF
>TRBV6-5|.|TRBJ1-1|.
TGTGCCAGCAGTTACTCGCAGTTGAGGCGGAGGGAAGCTTTCTTT
CASSYSQLRRREAFF
>TRBV6-5|.|TRBJ2-5|.
TGTGCCAGCAGTTACTCGGCGGGAATCCAAGAGACCCAGTACTTC
CASSYSAGIQETQYF
>TRBV3-1|.|TRBJ1-5|.
TGTGCCAGCAGCCAAGATCTTACGAGCAATCAGCCCCAGCATTTT
CASSQDLTSNQPQHF
>TRBV6-4|.|TRBJ2-1|TRBD2
TGTGCCAGCAGTGACACTAGCGGGGGAAATGAGCAGTTCTTC
CASSDTSGGNEQFF
>TRBV5-1|.|TRBJ2-1|.
TGCGCCAGCAGCTTGGCTGGGGGGGGCTCTTACAATGAGCAGTTCTTC
CASSLAGGGSYNEQFF
>TRBV12-5|.|TRBJ2-1|.
TGTGCTAGTGGTTTGGTGGAAGTTTGGGAAAATGAGCAGTTCTTC
CASGLVEVWENEQFF
>TRBV9|.|TRBJ2-1|.
TGTGCCAGCAGCGTAGCAGGGCCCTCCTACAATGAGCAGTTCTTC
CASSVAGPSYNEQFF
>TRBV20-1|once|TRBJ2-3|.
TGCAGTGCCCTCGAGGGCGGTACGCAGTATTTT
CSALEGGTQYF
>TRBV7-8|.|TRBJ1-1|.
TGCCGGTCAGGAGTGGGCACTGAAGCTTTCTTT
CRSGVGTEAFF
>TRBV3-1|.|TRBJ2-4|TRBD1
TGTGCCAGCAGCCATGCTACAGGGGATGCCAAAAACATTCAGTACTTC
CASSHATGDAKNIQYF
>TRBV5-6|.|TRBJ1-4|.
TGTGCCAGCAGCTTGGGACCTGGGACGGGTAATGAAAAACTGTTTTTT
CASSLGPGTGNEKLFF
>TRBV25-1|.|TRBJ1-2|TRBD1
TGTGCCAGCAGTGAACAGGGGGCTGGCTACACCTTC
CASSEQGAGYTF
>TRBV7-9|once|TRBJ2-1|TRBD1
TGTGCCAGCAGCAAGGCCGGGACAGGGAGGAATGAGCAGTTCTTC
CASSKAGTGRNEQFF
>TRBV4-1|once|TRBJ2-7|TRBD1
TGCGCCAGCAGCCAAATACAGGGGTCGCGGGAGCAGTACTTC
CASSQIQGSREQYF
>TRBV14|once|TRBJ2-5|.
TGTGCCAGCAGCCAAGATCACCAAGAGACCCAGTACTTC
CASSQDHQETQYF
>TRBV14|.|TRBJ2-3|.
TGTGCCAGCAGCCAAGCAGGGTACCCCACGGATACGCAGTATTTT
CASSQAGYPTDTQYF
>TRBV5-4|.|TRBJ2-3|TRBD1
TGTGCCAGCAGCCCCGGGACAGGATCGACAGATACGCAGTATTTT
CASSPGTGSTDTQYF
>TRBV7-6|.|TRBJ2-1|TRBD2
TGTGCCAGCAGCTTAGGGGAGGGACGGACTAGCTCCTACAATGAGCAGTTCTTC
CASSLGEGRTSSYNEQFF
>TRBV13|.|TRBJ1-1|TRBD1
TGTGCCAGCAGCTCACAGGGGTTCGACACTGAAGCTTTCTTT
CASSSQGFDTEAFF
>TRBV7-9|once|TRBJ1-2|TRBD1
TGTGCCAGCAGCACAGGGGGGGCCTATGGCTACACCTTC
CASSTGGAYGYTF
>TRBV7-9|once|TRBJ2-1|.
TGTGCCAGCAGCTTAGGCGCGACCGATGAGCAGTTCTTC
CASSLGATDEQFF
>TRBV4-1|few|TRBJ2-5|.
TGCGCCAGCAGCCAAGGGCCGGGCACCCAAGAGACCCAGTACTTC
CASSQGPGTQETQYF
>TRBV12-3/TRBV12-4|.|TRBJ1-5|.
TGTGCCAGCAGTTTAGCCCCGGGTCAGCCCCAGCATTTT
CASSLAPGQPQHF
>TRBV7-8|.|TRBJ2-5|.
TGTGCCAGCAGCTTCGTCGGGTTTTCGGAGACCCAGTACTTC
CASSFVGFSETQYF
>TRBV5-1|.|TRBJ2-1|.
TGCGCCAGCAGCTTGGCGGGGACCCTCGACTACAATGAGCAGTTCTTC
CASSLAGTLDYNEQFF
>TRBV27|.|TRBJ1-2|TRBD1
TGTGCCAGCAGTTTAGGGGGACAGGGTGGCTACACCTTC
CASSLGGQGGYTF
>TRBV6-2/TRBV6-3|.|TRBJ2-1|.
TGTGCCAGCAGTTACGGAAGAGGTAATGAGCAGTTCTTC
CASSYGRGNEQFF
>TRBV27|.|TRBJ2-1|.
TGTGCCAGCAGTTTATGGTGGGCTGGGGAGCAGTTCTTC
CASSLWWAGEQFF
>TRBV5-1|few|TRBJ1-1|.
TGCGCCAGCAGCTTCCGGACGAGGGCGAGCACTGAAGCTTTCTTT
CASSFRTRASTEAFF
>TRBV24-1|.|TRBJ2-3|.
TGTGCCACCAGTGATGGGTTAAGAGGCACAGATACGCAGTATTTT
CATSDGLRGTDTQYF
>TRBV7-9|.|TRBJ2-5|TRBD1
TGTGCCAGCAGCCCCGCCGACAGGGTCGAGACCCAGTACTTC
CASSPADRVETQYF
>TRBV4-3|.|TRBJ2-7|TRBD2
TGCGCCAGCAGCCAAGGGAGCGGGGCTGCCTACGAGCAGTACTTC
CASSQGSGAAYEQYF
>TRBV7-6|.|TRBJ2-7|TRBD1
TGTGCCAGCAGCATCTCCGGGACAGGGGCAACCTACGAGCAGTACTTC
CASSISGTGATYEQYF
>TRBV7-6|.|TRBJ1-1|.
TGTGCCAGCAGCGAGGGGGGCGTATACACTGAAGCTTTCTTT
CASSEGGVYTEAFF
>TRBV20-1|.|TRBJ2-5|.
TGCAGTGCTAGAGCTGGTACTAGCCAAGAGACCCAGTACTTC
CSARAGTSQETQYF
>TRBV4-3|.|TRBJ2-4|.
TGCGCCAGCAGCCAAGACGAGGGGCCCTTAGCCAAAAACATTCAGTACTTC
CASSQDEGPLAKNIQYF
>TRBV29-1|.|TRBJ2-2|.
TGCAGCGTCACATCGGGTGCCGGGGAGCTGTTTTTT
CSVTSGAGELFF
>TRBV23-1|.|TRBJ2-3|.
TGCGCCAGCAGTCAATCGGAGGGGGCCTCAGATACGCAGTATTTT
CASSQSEGASDTQYF
>TRBV9|.|TRBJ1-5|.
TGTGCCAGCAGCGTATCGTGGGGCGGACAGCCCCAGCATTTT
CASSVSWGGQPQHF
>TRBV15|.|TRBJ1-5|.
TGTGCCACCAGCAGAGATGCAGGGACCAATCAGCCCCAGCATTTT
CATSRDAGTNQPQHF
>TRBV27|.|TRBJ1-1|TRBD1
TGTGCCAGCAGTTTATTACAGGGGTCTGAAGCTTTCTTT
CASSLLQGSEAFF
>TRBV7-3|once|TRBJ2-5|.
TGTGCCAGCACCCTTACTGGCGGGGGCGGGGAGACCCAGTACTTC
CASTLTGGGGETQYF
>TRBV9|.|TRBJ2-7|.
TGTGCCAGCAGCTCCGAGGGCTCCTACGAGCAGTACTTC
CASSSEGSYEQYF
>TRBV20-1|.|TRBJ2-5|TRBD2
TGCAGTGCTAGACCCCGCGGGGAGCGGGGGGGCCCGGAGACCCAGTACTTC
CSARPRGERGGPETQYF
>TRBV29-1|.|TRBJ2-7|TRBD1
TGCAGCGTTGCGGGGACAGGGCCTATCGGCTCGCCCTACGAGCAGTACTTC
CSVAGTGPIGSPYEQYF
>TRBV19|.|TRBJ2-3|.
TGTGCCAGTACCCAAGAAGGGTTCCCTACCACAGATACGCAGTATTTT
CASTQEGFPTTDTQYF
>TRBV29-1|once|TRBJ2-1|.
TGCAGCGTTCCGGGCACTTACAATGAGCAGTTCTTC
CSVPGTYNEQFF
>TRBV12-5|.|TRBJ2-1|.
TGTGCTAGTGGCATAACACGCAATGAGCAGTTCTTC
CASGITRNEQFF
>TRBV27|.|TRBJ1-2|.
TGTGCCAGCAGACCCGACGGTAACTATGGCTACACCTTC
CASRPDGNYGYTF
>TRBV27|.|TRBJ1-4|.
TGTGCCAGCAGTTTGGGGACCGCCCTTAATGAAAAACTGTTTTTT
CASSLGTALNEKLFF
>TRBV6-2/TRBV6-3|.|TRBJ1-1|.
TGTGCCAGCAGTTACTCCCAGAGCGAAGCTTTCTTT
CASSYSQSEAFF
>TRBV9|.|TRBJ2-2|TRBD1
TGTGCCAGCAGCGTTTCCCTTCACCGGGACAGGGCCACCGGGGAGCTGTTTTTT
CASSVSLHRDRATGELFF
>TRBV6-1|once|TRBJ2-1|TRBD2
TGTGCCAGCGGAAAGGCTAGCGGGGGGGGTTTGAATGAGCAGTTCTTC
CASGKASGGGLNEQFF
>TRBV19|.|TRBJ2-7|TRBD2
TGTGCCAGTAGTCCGGGACTAGCCTCGGTCCTCGAGCAGTACTTC
CASSPGLASVLEQYF